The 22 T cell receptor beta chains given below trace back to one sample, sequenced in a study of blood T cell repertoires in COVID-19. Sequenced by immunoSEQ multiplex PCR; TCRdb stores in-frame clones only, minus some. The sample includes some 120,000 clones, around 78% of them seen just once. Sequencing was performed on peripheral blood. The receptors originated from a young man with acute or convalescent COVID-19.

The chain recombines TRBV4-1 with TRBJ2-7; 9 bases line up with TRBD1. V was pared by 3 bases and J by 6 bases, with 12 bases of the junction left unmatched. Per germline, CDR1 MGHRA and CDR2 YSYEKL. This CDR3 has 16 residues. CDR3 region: CASSQLGQGGSGEQYF. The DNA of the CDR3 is TGCGCCAGCAGCCAGCTGGGACAGGGAGGTTCTGGCGAGCAGTACTTC.

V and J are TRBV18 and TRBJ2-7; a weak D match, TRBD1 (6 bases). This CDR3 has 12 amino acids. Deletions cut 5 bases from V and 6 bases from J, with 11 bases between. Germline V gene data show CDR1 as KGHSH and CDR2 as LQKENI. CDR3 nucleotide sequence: TGTGCCAGCTCAGAACAGGGTTCCGAGCAGTACGTC. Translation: CASSEQGSEQYV.

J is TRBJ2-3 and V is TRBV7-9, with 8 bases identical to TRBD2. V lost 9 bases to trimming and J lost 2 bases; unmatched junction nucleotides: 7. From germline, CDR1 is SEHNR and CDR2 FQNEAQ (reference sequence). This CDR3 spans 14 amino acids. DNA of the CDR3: TGTGCCAGTGCCATAGCGGGGACCACAGATACGCAGTATTTT. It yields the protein CASAIAGTTDTQYF.

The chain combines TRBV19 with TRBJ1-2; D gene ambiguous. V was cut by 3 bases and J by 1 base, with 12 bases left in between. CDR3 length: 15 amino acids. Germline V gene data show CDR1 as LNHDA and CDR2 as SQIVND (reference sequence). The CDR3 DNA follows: TGTGCCAGTAGTATTGTGGGAGAGGTTAACTATGGCTACACCTTC. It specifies CASSIVGEVNYGYTF.

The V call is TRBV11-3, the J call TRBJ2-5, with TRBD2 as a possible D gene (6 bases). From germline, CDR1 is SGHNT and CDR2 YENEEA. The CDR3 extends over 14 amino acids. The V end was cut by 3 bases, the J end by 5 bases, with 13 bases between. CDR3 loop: CASSFGGAGETQYF. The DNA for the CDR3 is TGTGCCAGCAGCTTCGGCGGGGCTGGGGAGACCCAGTACTTC. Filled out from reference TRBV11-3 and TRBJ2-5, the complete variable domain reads EAGVVQSPRYKIIEKKQPVAFWCNPISGHNTLYWYLQNLGQGPELLIRYENEEAVDDSQLPKDRFSAERLKGVDSTLKIQPAELGDSAVYLCASSFGGAGETQYFGPGTRLLVL.

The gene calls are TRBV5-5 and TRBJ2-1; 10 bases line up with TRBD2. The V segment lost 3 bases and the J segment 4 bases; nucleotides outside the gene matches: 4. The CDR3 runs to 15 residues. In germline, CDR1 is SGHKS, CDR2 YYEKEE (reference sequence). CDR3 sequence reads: CASSSGLAEYNEQFF. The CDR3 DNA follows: TGTGCCAGCAGCTCCGGACTAGCGGAATACAATGAGCAGTTCTTC.

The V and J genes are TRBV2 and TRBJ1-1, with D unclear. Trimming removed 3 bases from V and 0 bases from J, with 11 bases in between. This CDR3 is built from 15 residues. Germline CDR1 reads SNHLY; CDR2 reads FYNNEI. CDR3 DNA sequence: TGTGCCAGCAGTGACATGGCCCTCATGAACACTGAAGCTTTCTTT. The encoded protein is CASSDMALMNTEAFF.

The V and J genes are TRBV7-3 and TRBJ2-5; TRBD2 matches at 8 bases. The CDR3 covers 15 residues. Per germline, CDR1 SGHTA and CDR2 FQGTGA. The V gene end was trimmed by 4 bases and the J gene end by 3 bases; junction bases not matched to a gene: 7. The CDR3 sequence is CASSSTGTRKETQYF. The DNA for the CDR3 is TGTGCCAGCAGCTCGACCGGGACTAGGAAAGAGACCCAGTACTTC.

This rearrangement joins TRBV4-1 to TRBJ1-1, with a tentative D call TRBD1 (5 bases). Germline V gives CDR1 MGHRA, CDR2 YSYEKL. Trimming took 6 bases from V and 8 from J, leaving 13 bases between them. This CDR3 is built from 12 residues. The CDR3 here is CASSQGVGEAFF. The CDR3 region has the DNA TGCGCCAGCAGTCAGGGCGTTGGGGAAGCTTTCTTT.

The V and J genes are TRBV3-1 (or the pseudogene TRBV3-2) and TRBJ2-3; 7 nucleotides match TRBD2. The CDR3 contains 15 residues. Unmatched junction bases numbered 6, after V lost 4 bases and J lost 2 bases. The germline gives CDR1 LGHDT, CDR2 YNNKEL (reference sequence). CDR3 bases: TGTGCCAGCAGCCCCTTCCGGGGGGACACAGATACGCAGTATTTT. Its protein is CASSPFRGDTDTQYF.

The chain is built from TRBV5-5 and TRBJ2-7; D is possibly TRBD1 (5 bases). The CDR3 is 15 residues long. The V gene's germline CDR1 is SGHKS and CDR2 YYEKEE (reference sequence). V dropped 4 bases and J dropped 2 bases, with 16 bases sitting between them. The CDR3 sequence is CASSPRANFPYEQYV. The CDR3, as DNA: TGTGCCAGCAGCCCCAGGGCCAATTTTCCCTACGAGCAGTACGTC.

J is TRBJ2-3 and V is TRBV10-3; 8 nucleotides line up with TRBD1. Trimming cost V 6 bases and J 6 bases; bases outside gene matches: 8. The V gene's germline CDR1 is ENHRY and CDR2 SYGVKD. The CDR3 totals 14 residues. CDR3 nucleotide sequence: TGTGCCATCAGGGGACAGGTCTTGGGGGATACGCAGTATTTT. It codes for CAIRGQVLGDTQYF.

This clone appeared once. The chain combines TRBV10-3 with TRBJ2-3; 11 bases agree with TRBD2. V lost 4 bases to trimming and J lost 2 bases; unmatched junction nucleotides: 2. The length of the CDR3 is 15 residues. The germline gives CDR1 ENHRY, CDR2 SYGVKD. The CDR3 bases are TGTGCCATCAGTGGGGGACTAGCGGACACAGATACGCAGTATTTT. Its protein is CAISGGLADTDTQYF.

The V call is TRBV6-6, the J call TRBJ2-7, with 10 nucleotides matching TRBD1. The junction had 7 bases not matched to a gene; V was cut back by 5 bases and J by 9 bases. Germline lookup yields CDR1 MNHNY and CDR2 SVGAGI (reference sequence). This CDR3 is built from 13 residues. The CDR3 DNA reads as TGTGCCAGCAGTCCGGACAGGGGGGACTCGCAGTACTTC. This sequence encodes CASSPDRGDSQYF.

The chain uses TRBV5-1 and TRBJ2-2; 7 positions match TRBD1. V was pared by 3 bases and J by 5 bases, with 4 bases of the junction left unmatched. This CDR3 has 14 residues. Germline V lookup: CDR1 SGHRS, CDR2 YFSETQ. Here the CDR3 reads CASSSDRATGELFF. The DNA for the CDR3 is TGCGCCAGCAGCTCCGACAGGGCTACCGGGGAGCTGTTTTTT.

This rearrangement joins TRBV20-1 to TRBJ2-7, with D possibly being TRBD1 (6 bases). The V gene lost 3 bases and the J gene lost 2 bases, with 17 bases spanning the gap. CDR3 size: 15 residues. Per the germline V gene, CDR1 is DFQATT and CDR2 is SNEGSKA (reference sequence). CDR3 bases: TGCAGTGCTAGTAATTCTGTCTCAGGGGCCTACGAGCAGTACGTC. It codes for CSASNSVSGAYEQYV.

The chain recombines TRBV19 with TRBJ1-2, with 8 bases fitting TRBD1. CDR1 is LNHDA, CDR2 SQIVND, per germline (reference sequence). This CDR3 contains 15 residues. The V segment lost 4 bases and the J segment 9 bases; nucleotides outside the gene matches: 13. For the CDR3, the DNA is TGTGCCAGTAGTACACAGGGGGATCGGGGTCTCAGCTACACCTTC. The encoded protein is CASSTQGDRGLSYTF.

The CDR3, as DNA: TGTGCCTGGAGTACAAGGTGGACTAGCGGGGGGCAAAGTAACTCCTACGAGCAGTACTTC. Protein sequence: CAWSTRWTSGGQSNSYEQYF. The chain uses TRBV30 and TRBJ2-7; 14 bases agree with TRBD2. CDR1 is GTSNPN and CDR2 is SVGIG in the germline V gene (reference sequence). V was pared by 2 bases and J by 0 bases, with 15 bases of the junction left unmatched. The CDR3 spans 20 residues.

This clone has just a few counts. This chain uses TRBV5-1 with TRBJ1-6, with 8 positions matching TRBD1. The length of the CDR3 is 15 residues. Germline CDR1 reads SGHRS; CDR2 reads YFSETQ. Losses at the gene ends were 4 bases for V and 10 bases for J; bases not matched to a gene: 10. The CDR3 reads CASSPGQGGESPLHF. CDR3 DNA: TGCGCCAGCAGCCCCGGACAGGGAGGAGAATCACCCCTCCACTTT. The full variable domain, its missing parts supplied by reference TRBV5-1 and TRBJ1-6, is KAGVTQTPRYLIKTRGQQVTLSCSPISGHRSVSWYQQTPGQGLQFLFEYFSETQRNKGNFPGRFSGRQFSNSRSEMNVSTLELGDSALYLCASSPGQGGESPLHFGNGTRLTVT.

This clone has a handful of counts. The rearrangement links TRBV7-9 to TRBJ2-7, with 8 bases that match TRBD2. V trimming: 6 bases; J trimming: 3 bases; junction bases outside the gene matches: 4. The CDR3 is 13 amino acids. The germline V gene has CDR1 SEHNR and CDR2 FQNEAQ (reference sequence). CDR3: CASSSSGGYEQYF. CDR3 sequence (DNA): TGTGCCAGCAGTTCCAGCGGGGGCTACGAGCAGTACTTC. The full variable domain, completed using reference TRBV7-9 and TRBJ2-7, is DTGVSQNPRHKITKRGQNVTFRCDPISEHNRLYWYRQTLGQGPEFLTYFQNEAQLEKSRLLSDRFSAERPKGSFSTLEIQRTEQGDSAMYLCASSSSGGYEQYFGPGTRLTVT.

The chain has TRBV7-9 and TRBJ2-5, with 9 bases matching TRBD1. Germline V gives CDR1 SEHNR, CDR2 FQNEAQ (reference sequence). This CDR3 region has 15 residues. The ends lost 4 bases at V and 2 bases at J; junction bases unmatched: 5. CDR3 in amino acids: CASSSWDRAQETQYF. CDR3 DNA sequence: TGTGCCAGCAGCTCTTGGGACAGGGCTCAAGAGACCCAGTACTTC.

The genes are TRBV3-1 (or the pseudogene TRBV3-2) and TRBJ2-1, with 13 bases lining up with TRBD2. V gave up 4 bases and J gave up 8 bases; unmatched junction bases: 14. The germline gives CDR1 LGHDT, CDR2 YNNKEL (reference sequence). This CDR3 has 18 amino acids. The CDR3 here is CASSPPGLAGASGHEQFF. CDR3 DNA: TGTGCCAGCAGCCCCCCCGGACTAGCGGGGGCTTCGGGCCATGAGCAGTTCTTC.